This TCR beta chain emerged from a study of T cell repertoires in cytomegalovirus infection. Across the study: Recently identified HLA-C-restricted and well-studied HLA-B-restricted CMV epitopes were used. CMV infection together with matching HLA type was indicated by public TCR beta signatures.

Note on this clonotype: Its antigen is not identified.

TCRdb itself ran the reads through MiXCR, one entry per CDR3 protein. The sample lists fewer than 850,000 distinct CDR3 sequences; 25% to 35% were seen once. Notes on the study in general: HLA-C-restricted CMV clonotypes gave the most frequent clonotype in two of eight donors.

The receptor's source is a human donor in good health (CMV status not recorded). Some clones in this sample may be carry-over from other donors' samples. This material consisted of cultured CD8+ T cells from PBMCs, taken from culture after CMV antigen stimulation.

In DNA form, the CDR3 reads TGTGCCAGCAACCTGGCAGATACGCAGTATTTT. This translates into CASNLADTQYF. The rearrangement links TRBV5-3 to TRBJ2-3; D uncertain. TRBV5-3 is an ORF, and what it does is uncertain. This CDR3 is built from 11 residues. V was clipped by 8 bases and J by 4 bases, with 8 bases between them.